Listed here is a single T cell receptor beta chain. The CDR3 extends over 12 amino acids. V shed 3 bases and J shed 6 bases, with 5 bases lying between them. In germline, CDR1 is WNHNN, CDR2 SYGVQD (reference sequence). TCRdb keeps only in-frame clones here, not all; method: immunoSEQ multiplex PCR. Of 160,000 or so clones listed, over 85% are singletons. This record comes from a study of blood T cell repertoires in COVID-19. About the research overall: Nucleic acid was either cDNA or gDNA, and it came from T cells, B-cell-depleted T cells, or PBMCs.

The chain joins TRBV10-1 to TRBJ2-2; D might be TRBD1 (5 bases). This clonotype was sampled from a man aged 55-75 years with active or convalescent COVID-19. The sequencing sample was made of peripheral blood. The DNA for the CDR3 is TGCGCCAGCAGTGAACAGGCCGGGGAGCTGTTTTTT. This sequence encodes CASSEQAGELFF.